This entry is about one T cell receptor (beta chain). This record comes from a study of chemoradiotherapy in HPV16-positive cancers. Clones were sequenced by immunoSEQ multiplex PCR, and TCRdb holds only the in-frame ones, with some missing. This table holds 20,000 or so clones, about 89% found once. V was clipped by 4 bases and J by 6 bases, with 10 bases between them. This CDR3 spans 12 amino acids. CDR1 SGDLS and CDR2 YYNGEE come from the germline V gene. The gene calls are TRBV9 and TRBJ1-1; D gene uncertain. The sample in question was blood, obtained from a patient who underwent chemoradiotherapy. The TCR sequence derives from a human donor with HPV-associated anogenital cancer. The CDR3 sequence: CASSPPAAEAFF. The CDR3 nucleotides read TGTGCCAGCAGCCCCCCCGCCGCTGAAGCTTTCTTT.